Listed below are T cell receptor beta chains from one sample, sequenced in a study of CD8+ T cells in alopecia areata. TCRdb's copy holds only in-frame clones and misses some; the assay was immunoSEQ multiplex PCR. The profile shows about 140,000 clones, roughly 50% of them singletons. The sample comprised CD4+ T cells sorted from blood. These receptor sequences come from a human donor in good health. Both conserved end residues are part of each CDR3. The order of the fields is D gene, V gene, J gene, clone size, CDR3 protein, CDR3 DNA. D genes are given only for firm matches. Where a row states a size, it is once, few, many or the class of an expanded clone; other rows omit it.

>-|TRBV10-3|TRBJ2-3|few
CAIGRGETDTQYF
TGTGCCATCGGGCGCGGGGAAACAGATACGCAGTATTTT
>-|TRBV4-1|TRBJ1-2|-
CASSQVSGGSPYGYTF
TGCGCCAGCAGCCAAGTATCGGGAGGGAGCCCCTATGGCTACACCTTC
>-|TRBV6-1|TRBJ2-1|few
CASSEMLASFF
TGTGCCAGCAGTGAAATGCTAGCATCCTTCTTC
>-|TRBV19|TRBJ2-4|few
CASSPFGGAKNIQYF
TGTGCCAGTAGTCCTTTTGGGGGGGCCAAAAACATTCAGTACTTC
>-|TRBV7-2|TRBJ1-2|-
CASSPDRTYGYTF
TGTGCCAGCAGCCCCGACAGGACCTATGGCTACACCTTC
>TRBD1|TRBV29-1|TRBJ1-2|few
CSVEKTGFSGYTF
TGCAGCGTTGAAAAGACAGGGTTTAGCGGCTACACCTTC
>TRBD1|TRBV29-1|TRBJ2-7|-
CSVDGQGSYEQYF
TGCAGCGTTGATGGACAGGGATCCTACGAGCAGTACTTC
>-|TRBV11-2|TRBJ2-5|-
CASSPPGTGETQYF
TGTGCCAGCAGCCCCCCAGGGACGGGAGAGACCCAGTACTTC
>-|TRBV5-1|TRBJ2-5|few
CASRRDLQETQYF
TGCGCCAGCCGCCGGGACCTCCAAGAGACCCAGTACTTC
>-|TRBV5-4|TRBJ2-5|-
CASSRGETQYF
TGTGCCAGCAGCCGGGGGGAGACCCAGTACTTC
>TRBD2|TRBV2|TRBJ2-5|-
CASTLGGETQYF
TGTGCCAGCACTCTGGGGGGGGAGACCCAGTACTTC
>-|TRBV5-6|TRBJ1-2|-
CASSSGPRFSSGYTF
TGTGCCAGCAGCTCGGGACCCCGATTTTCATCGGGCTACACCTTC
>-|TRBV28|TRBJ2-3|once
CASSREPFVYF
TGTGCCAGCAGTAGGGAACCCTTTGTATATTTT
>TRBD2|TRBV5-1|TRBJ2-1|-
CASSLVLAGGYNEQFF
TGCGCCAGCAGCTTGGTACTAGCGGGAGGTTACAATGAGCAGTTCTTC
>-|TRBV10-2|TRBJ2-2|few
CASTTQQNTGELFF
TGCGCCAGCACCACCCAGCAGAACACCGGGGAGCTGTTTTTT
>-|TRBV25-1|TRBJ2-5|-
CASSEGGDRETQYF
TGTGCCAGCAGCGAGGGGGGGGACCGGGAGACCCAGTACTTC
>-|TRBV23-1|TRBJ1-1|few
CASSQIERGMNTEAFF
TGCGCCAGCAGTCAGATAGAAAGAGGCATGAACACTGAAGCTTTCTTT
>TRBD2|TRBV13|TRBJ2-7|-
CASSSTSAAPDEQYF
TGTGCCAGCAGCTCTACTAGCGCGGCCCCCGACGAGCAGTACTTC
>TRBD1|TRBV29-1|TRBJ2-7|few
CSAVTGRAYEQYF
TGCAGCGCCGTGACAGGGAGAGCCTACGAGCAGTACTTC
>-|TRBV9|TRBJ2-3|-
CASSVDVSSEDTQYF
TGTGCCAGCAGCGTAGATGTGTCTTCGGAAGATACGCAGTATTTT
>-|TRBV6-5|TRBJ2-7|-
CASSYGGSRSYEQYF
TGTGCCAGCAGTTACGGGGGGTCCCGCTCCTACGAGCAGTACTTC
>TRBD2|TRBV6-4|TRBJ2-1|-
CASSPGTSGNNEQFF
TGTGCCAGCAGTCCCGGGACTAGCGGGAACAATGAGCAGTTCTTC
>-|TRBV18|TRBJ2-3|few
CASSPGLTDTQYF
TGTGCCAGCTCACCTGGGCTTACAGATACGCAGTATTTT
>TRBD2|TRBV5-1|TRBJ2-7|-
CASSPSGKDEQYF
TGCGCCAGCAGCCCTAGCGGGAAGGACGAGCAGTACTTC
>TRBD1|TRBV2|TRBJ1-5|-
CASSRTGDQPQHF
TGTGCCAGCAGTCGGACAGGGGATCAGCCCCAGCATTTT
>-|TRBV6-5|TRBJ2-5|-
CASAGTSQETQYF
TGTGCCAGCGCTGGGACATCACAAGAGACCCAGTACTTC
>TRBD1|TRBV5-1|TRBJ1-2|-
CASSSDRGYGYTF
TGCGCCAGCAGCTCGGACAGGGGATATGGCTACACCTTC
>-|TRBV18|TRBJ1-1|-
CASSPDWGITEAFF
TGTGCCAGCTCACCAGATTGGGGGATCACTGAAGCTTTCTTT
>TRBD2|TRBV2|TRBJ2-5|once
CASSDIGFGGRDQETQYF
TGTGCCAGCAGTGATATCGGATTTGGCGGGAGGGATCAAGAGACCCAGTACTTC
>TRBD1|TRBV30|TRBJ1-1|-
CAWTEGGRVRWDTEAFF
TGTGCCTGGACCGAAGGGGGCAGGGTAAGATGGGACACTGAAGCTTTCTTT
>-|TRBV5-4|TRBJ2-6|few
CASSSNPIISGANVLTF
TGTGCCAGCAGCTCTAATCCAATAATCTCTGGGGCCAACGTCCTGACTTTC
>-|TRBV23-1|TRBJ1-3|few
CASRPENTIYF
TGCGCCAGCCGACCTGAAAACACCATATATTTT
>-|TRBV29-1|TRBJ1-2|-
CSVEGSWGAGYTF
TGCAGCGTTGAGGGCAGCTGGGGGGCTGGCTACACCTTC
>TRBD2|TRBV29-1|TRBJ2-5|-
CSVPRAGRGETQYF
TGCAGCGTACCCAGGGCCGGGCGGGGGGAGACCCAGTACTTC
>TRBD1|TRBV18|TRBJ2-3|-
CASSPAGGSGDTQYF
TGTGCCAGCTCACCCGCAGGGGGCTCGGGAGATACGCAGTATTTT
>-|TRBV5-6|TRBJ2-1|-
CASTQNMAVSYNEQFF
TGTGCCAGCACCCAGAATATGGCGGTATCCTACAATGAGCAGTTCTTC
>-|TRBV7-9|TRBJ1-2|-
CASSLGNNYGYTF
TGTGCCAGCAGCCTCGGGAATAACTATGGCTACACCTTC
>-|TRBV11-2|TRBJ2-1|-
CASSLGGSYNEQFF
TGTGCCAGCAGCTTAGGGGGTAGCTACAATGAGCAGTTCTTC
>-|TRBV29-1|TRBJ1-1|few
CSVVVNTEAFF
TGCAGCGTTGTAGTGAACACTGAAGCTTTCTTT
>-|TRBV7-2|TRBJ1-1|-
CASSLVGSRAFF
TGTGCCAGCAGCTTAGTAGGTTCCAGAGCTTTCTTT
>-|TRBV15|TRBJ2-3|-
CATSRGPDTQYF
TGTGCCACCAGCAGAGGTCCAGATACGCAGTATTTT
>TRBD1|TRBV30|TRBJ1-2|few
CAWSTGESGGYTF
TGTGCCTGGAGTACAGGGGAGAGTGGTGGCTACACCTTC
>-|TRBV7-9|TRBJ1-2|-
CASSPERQNYGYTF
TGTGCCAGCAGCCCCGAGAGGCAGAACTATGGCTACACCTTC
>TRBD2|TRBV5-1|TRBJ2-7|-
CASSLTSGTLSYEQYF
TGCGCCAGCAGCTTGACTAGCGGCACCCTCTCCTACGAGCAGTACTTC
>-|TRBV5-4|TRBJ2-1|-
CASSLGSAFPAYNEQFF
TGTGCCAGCAGCTTGGGCTCGGCTTTCCCAGCCTACAATGAGCAGTTCTTC
>-|TRBV13|TRBJ1-5|-
CASSFGIPNQPQHF
TGTGCCAGCAGCTTCGGCATACCTAATCAGCCCCAGCATTTT